The T cell receptor (beta chain) under discussion was sequenced for a study of T cells after posttransplantation cyclophosphamide. Control samples came 1 year after myeloablative marrow transplants with methotrexate plus calcineurin inhibitor. Comment on this clone: Its antigen is currently unknown.

The assay was immunoSEQ multiplex PCR, and TCRdb's table has in-frame clones only and misses some. Of around 17,000 clones in the sample, around 84% were seen once. Study-level findings and limits: Later blood repertoires were often dominated by clones from the donor CD8+ memory compartment. Skin or GI-infiltrating T cells shared few TRB sequences with blood. Recipient CMV seropositivity and CMV reactivation strongly tracked TRB clonality.

This sequence was found in a female patient under 30 who received an allogeneic stem cell transplant from an unrelated donor, was CMV-positive, and had acute and chronic GVHD. Some T cells may originate from the graft donor. The specimen was PBMCs, collected after allogeneic stem cell transplant with calcineurin inhibitor and methotrexate.

The CDR3: CASREHGLAPWDEQYF. The CDR3 nucleotides are TGTGCCAGCCGCGAACACGGACTAGCCCCTTGGGACGAGCAGTACTTC. This chain uses TRBV28 with TRBJ2-5; 8 bases are a match to TRBD2. With the DNA end fitting TRBJ2-7 better, the J assignment may be wrong. The germline V gene has CDR1 MDHEN and CDR2 SYDVKM. The CDR3 contains 16 residues.